This record looks at one T cell receptor beta chain sequence and its context. This entry is derived from a study of blood T cell repertoires in COVID-19. Method: immunoSEQ multiplex PCR; TCRdb's copy keeps in-frame clones and lacks some. The sample has some 300,000 clones; approximately 90% are singletons. Trimming took 1 base from V and 7 from J, leaving 14 bases between them. In germline, CDR1 is SGHTA, CDR2 FQGNSA. The CDR3 is 14 residues long. The receptor was isolated from a woman aged 40-49 years who had recovered from COVID-19. The sample comprised PBMCs or T cells enriched from blood (not recorded which). V and J are TRBV7-2 and TRBJ2-7; D possibly corresponds to TRBD2 (5 bases). The CDR3 DNA sequence: TGTGCCAGCAGCTTAGTCCCCAAGACGGGGGAGCAGTACTTC. Residues: CASSLVPKTGEQYF.